One sample yielded the 7 T cell receptor beta chains listed below, sequenced in a study of T cell repertoires in cytomegalovirus infection. These receptors are not linked to any known antigen. One entry per CDR3 protein results from TCRdb running MiXCR on the reads. The sample yields hundreds of thousands of distinct CDR3 sequences, almost 30% seen once. Sequenced here: cultured PBMCs, sampled from culture after CMV antigen stimulation. These receptors were obtained from a human donor in good health (CMV status not recorded). Some clones in this sample may be carry-over from other donors' samples.

This clonotype came up a few times. The chain is built from TRBV19 and TRBJ1-2, with D tentatively TRBD1 (5 bases). V shed 7 bases and J shed 0 bases, with 12 bases lying between them. Germline V gene data show CDR1 as LNHDA and CDR2 as SQIVND (reference sequence). This CDR3 comprises 14 residues. The chain's CDR3 is CASTPGSTNYGYTF. CDR3 in DNA: TGTGCCAGTACTCCAGGGTCCACTAACTATGGCTACACCTTC.

This clonotype was found many times. The V and J genes are TRBV5-6 and TRBJ1-4, with no clear D. The V and J ends lost 2 bases and 8 bases respectively, with 16 bases between them. Germline V gives CDR1 SGHDT, CDR2 YYEEEE. The CDR3 is made up of 15 amino acids. The CDR3 protein is CASSFLTAGREKLFF. CDR3 coding DNA: TGTGCCAGCAGCTTCCTTACCGCCGGGAGAGAAAAACTGTTTTTT.

The chain links TRBV19 to TRBJ2-3; 13 positions match TRBD2. The CDR3 sequence is 17 residues long. CDR1 is LNHDA and CDR2 is SQIVND in the germline V gene (reference sequence). With 4 bases clipped from V and 3 bases from J, the junction kept 7 bases outside the gene matches. CDR3 protein: CASSTRTSGSGTDTQYF. In DNA form, the CDR3 reads TGTGCCAGTAGTACCAGGACTAGCGGGAGTGGAACAGATACGCAGTATTTT.

There are a few counts of this clonotype. The chain carries TRBV28 and TRBJ2-3; 10 bases are shared with TRBD2. The CDR3 is 19 amino acids. V lost 3 bases to trimming and J lost 5 bases; unmatched junction nucleotides: 17. Per the germline V gene, CDR1 is MDHEN and CDR2 is SYDVKM. Here the CDR3 reads CASSFLRGVLAGDLDTQYF. The CDR3, as DNA: TGTGCCAGCAGTTTCCTTAGGGGGGTCCTAGCGGGAGATTTAGATACGCAGTATTTT.

This chain uses TRBV25-1 with TRBJ1-2; 11 bases map to TRBD1. The CDR3 has 16 amino acids. With V trimmed by 5 bases and J by 2 bases, 7 bases remained unmatched. Germline V gene data show CDR1 as MGHDK and CDR2 as SYGVNS. As DNA, the CDR3 is TGTGCCAGCAGTACCTCAGGACAGGGGGCAAACTATGGCTACACCTTC. This codes for CASSTSGQGANYGYTF.

The V gene is TRBV24-1, the J gene TRBJ1-2, with no clear D. This CDR3 spans 12 amino acids. Trimming took off 4 bases at V and 3 bases at J, with 5 bases between the two ends. The germline V gene encodes CDR1 KGHDR and CDR2 SFDVKD. The DNA of the CDR3 is TGTGCCACCAGTGAACATGACTATGGCTACACCTTC. This gives the protein CATSEHDYGYTF.

The J gene is TRBJ1-3, the V gene TRBV6-5; no reliable D call. Germline V CDR1 and CDR2: MNHEY, SVGAGI. Trimming pared 7 bases from V and 0 bases from J, leaving 7 bases between. The CDR3 is 13 residues long. CDR3 residues: CASTPPSGNTIYF. DNA for the CDR3: TGTGCCAGCACCCCCCCCTCTGGAAACACCATATATTTT.